These 24 T cell receptor beta chains share one sample of origin, sequenced in a study of blood T cell repertoires in COVID-19. Some clones are missing from TCRdb's copy, which holds only in-frame ones; the method was immunoSEQ multiplex PCR. The sample contains more than 400,000 clones, 90% of which appear only once. The material sequenced was PBMCs or T cells enriched from blood (not recorded which). The receptors come from a man between 18 and 29 years old who had recovered from COVID-19.

The CDR3 spells CASRGAHLSYNEQFF. In DNA, the CDR3 is TGTGCCAGCAGAGGGGCCCATCTCTCCTACAATGAGCAGTTCTTC. This chain uses TRBV11-2 with TRBJ2-1, with D possibly matching TRBD1 (5 bases). Per the germline V gene, CDR1 is SGHAT and CDR2 is FQNNGV. The CDR3 length is 15 residues. V was shortened by 6 bases and J by 0 bases, with 12 bases between the two germline ends.

The V gene is TRBV7-6, the J gene TRBJ1-2; 7 nucleotides line up with TRBD1. V lost 0 bases and J lost 8; bases outside the gene matches: 6. CDR1 is SGHVS and CDR2 is FNYEAQ in the germline V gene. This CDR3 spans 14 amino acids. CDR3 sequence reads: CASSLAGTVGGYTF. The CDR3 DNA is TGTGCCAGCAGCTTAGCCGGGACAGTCGGGGGCTACACCTTC.

The chain has TRBV28 and TRBJ2-3, with D maybe TRBD2 (5 bases). CDR1 and CDR2 from the germline V gene are MDHEN and SYDVKM. Trimming cost V 3 bases and J 3 bases, with 7 bases left between them. The CDR3 sequence is 13 residues long. Here the CDR3 reads CASSLRGTDTQYF. The CDR3 bases are TGTGCCAGCAGTTTGCGAGGGACAGATACGCAGTATTTT. The full variable domain, with the rest looked up from reference TRBV28 and TRBJ2-3, is DVKVTQSSRYLVKRTGEKVFLECVQDMDHENMFWYRQDPGLGLRLIYFSYDVKMKEKGDIPEGYSVSREKKERFSLILESASTNQTSMYLCASSLRGTDTQYFGPGTRLTVL.

The V gene is TRBV28, the J gene TRBJ2-7; 10 nucleotides align to TRBD2. V dropped 2 bases and J dropped 3; count of bases not matched to a gene: 4. Germline V CDR1 and CDR2: MDHEN, SYDVKM. The CDR3 length is 15 residues. CDR3 loop: CASSLRSGGYYEQYF. The CDR3 nucleotides read TGTGCCAGCAGTTTACGTAGCGGGGGGTACTACGAGCAGTACTTC.

The genes are TRBV3-1 (or the pseudogene TRBV3-2) and TRBJ1-1; possibly TRBD1 for D (6 bases). Germline values: CDR1 LGHDT, CDR2 YNNKEL (reference sequence). The CDR3 has 14 amino acids. Trimming cost V 0 bases and J 5 bases, with 10 bases left between them. The CDR3 nucleotides are TGTGCCAGCAGCCAAGATAGGGGGGGGACTGAAGCTTTCTTT. Translation gives CASSQDRGGTEAFF.

The V and J genes are TRBV3-1 (or the pseudogene TRBV3-2) and TRBJ1-3, with D possibly TRBD1 on 6 matching bases. Per the germline V gene, CDR1 is LGHDT and CDR2 is YNNKEL (reference sequence). V was pared by 9 bases and J by 0 bases, with 15 bases between. This CDR3 region has 15 residues. The CDR3, as DNA: TGTGCCAGTTCCGGACAGCCGACCTCTGGAAACACCATATATTTT. Amino acids: CASSGQPTSGNTIYF.

The rearrangement joins TRBV28 to TRBJ1-4; 8 bases agree with TRBD1. This CDR3 has 14 residues. CDR1 MDHEN and CDR2 SYDVKM come from the germline V gene. V was pared by 7 bases and J by 6 bases, with 7 bases of the junction left unmatched. The CDR3 spells CASTVDRDDEKLFF. The CDR3 DNA sequence: TGTGCCAGCACCGTGGACAGGGATGATGAAAAACTGTTTTTT.

The rearrangement links TRBV18 to TRBJ1-2, with D possibly TRBD1 on 5 matching bases. Trimming removed 5 bases at V and 3 bases at J, with 16 bases between. CDR1 is KGHSH and CDR2 is LQKENI in the germline V gene. The CDR3 is made up of 15 amino acids. In DNA, the CDR3 is TGTGCCAGCTCATCTTTCGACAGTTCCGACTATGGCTACACCTTC. As protein: CASSSFDSSDYGYTF.

Comments on this clone: Distinct nucleotide sequences in the sample also encode this CDR3. This chain joins TRBV2 and TRBJ1-3; D uncertain. V gave up 1 base and J gave up 1 base, with 8 bases separating them. The CDR3 spans 15 residues. Germline CDR1 and CDR2: SNHLY and FYNNEI. As DNA, the CDR3 is TGTGCCAGCAGTGAAGGGCGGGTATCTGGAAACACCATATATTTT. Protein: CASSEGRVSGNTIYF.

V gene TRBV7-3 combines with J gene TRBJ2-3; 7 positions agree with TRBD1. Germline V lookup: CDR1 SGHTA, CDR2 FQGTGA. V was clipped by 5 bases and J by 4 bases; unmatched bases: 6. CDR3 size: 14 residues. CDR3 region: CASSTHRGADTQYF. CDR3 DNA: TGTGCCAGCAGCACACACAGGGGAGCAGATACGCAGTATTTT. Filled out from reference TRBV7-3 and TRBJ2-3, the complete variable domain reads GAGVSQTPSNKVTEKGKYVELRCDPISGHTALYWYRQSLGQGPEFLIYFQGTGAADDSGLPNDRFFAVRPEGSVSTLKIQRTERGDSAVYLCASSTHRGADTQYFGPGTRLTVL.

The V call is TRBV12-5, the J call TRBJ1-2; tentatively, D is TRBD1 (6 bases). CDR3 length: 14 amino acids. Germline values: CDR1 LGHNT, CDR2 FRNRAP. Trimming took off 1 base at V and 7 bases at J, with 13 bases between the two ends. The CDR3 sequence is CASGLAGGLGGYTF. The CDR3 DNA reads TGTGCTAGTGGTTTGGCGGGGGGGCTAGGTGGCTACACCTTC. Variable domain in full (rest from reference TRBV12-5 and TRBJ1-2): DARVTQTPRHKVTEMGQEVTMRCQPILGHNTVFWYRQTMMQGLELLAYFRNRAPLDDSGMPKDRFSAEMPDATLATLKIQPSEPRDSAVYFCASGLAGGLGGYTFGSGTRLTVV.

The V gene is TRBV19, the J gene TRBJ2-1; no definite D call. Trimming stripped 5 bases from V and 6 bases from J, with 14 bases between. The V gene's germline CDR1 is LNHDA and CDR2 SQIVND (reference sequence). The CDR3 has 14 amino acids. The CDR3 bases are TGTGCCAGTAGTGGGCAGGCCCTTCTCAATGAGCAGTTCTTC. Its translation: CASSGQALLNEQFF.

This chain uses TRBV6-5 with TRBJ2-1; 9 bases agree with TRBD1. The length of the CDR3 is 16 residues. CDR1 and CDR2 from the germline V gene are MNHEY and SVGAGI. Unmatched junction bases numbered 13, after V lost 4 bases and J lost 9 bases. In DNA form, the CDR3 reads TGTGCCAGCAGTTCCGCCGGGACAGGGAAACGGACTGAGCAGTTCTTC. Its protein is CASSSAGTGKRTEQFF.

The chain employs TRBV23-1 and TRBJ1-2, with D unresolved. TRBV23-1 is given ORF status, its function remaining uncertain. V lost 2 bases and J 8 bases, leaving 15 bases between the germline ends. The CDR3 has 14 residues. CDR3 bases: TGCGCCAGCAGTCAACCGCACTCCGTCGAGGGCTACACCTTC. Its protein product is CASSQPHSVEGYTF.

The chain combines TRBV10-1 with TRBJ1-2, with 10 bases matching TRBD1. The CDR3 sequence is 13 residues long. In germline, CDR1 is WNHNN, CDR2 SYGVQD (reference sequence). J lost 6 bases, V lost 6 bases, and 4 bases had no gene match. CDR3 protein: CASSPGQGNGYTF. The CDR3 region has the DNA TGCGCCAGCAGCCCGGGACAGGGGAATGGCTACACCTTC.

This clone was picked up one time. The genes are TRBV29-1 and TRBJ1-5, with a tentative D call TRBD1 (6 bases). CDR3 length: 14 residues. The germline gives CDR1 SQVTM, CDR2 ANQGSEA. Deletions cut 4 bases from V and 6 bases from J, with 16 bases between. CDR3 residues: CSVVSPGGTQPQHF. The CDR3 nucleotides are TGCAGCGTTGTTAGCCCGGGGGGCACTCAGCCCCAGCATTTT.

The rearrangement joins TRBV2 to TRBJ1-1, with D possibly TRBD1 on 6 matching bases. The V end lost 6 bases, the J end lost 4 bases, and 12 bases lay between the germline ends. CDR1 is SNHLY and CDR2 is FYNNEI in the germline V gene. The CDR3 sequence is 13 residues long. This CDR3 reads CASRGDKSTEAFF. Here the CDR3 DNA reads TGTGCCAGCAGAGGGGACAAGAGCACTGAAGCTTTCTTT.

About this clone itself: The identical CDR3 is also encoded by other nucleotide sequences in the sample. The V and J genes are TRBV9 and TRBJ2-1, with 9 bases fitting TRBD1. CDR1 SGDLS and CDR2 YYNGEE come from the germline V gene. The CDR3 has 13 amino acids. After removal of 2 bases from V and 7 bases from J, the junction contained 1 base not matched to a gene. The CDR3 nucleotides read TGTGCCAGCAGCGTGGACAGGGGAAATGAGCAGTTCTTC. It codes for CASSVDRGNEQFF.

This clone has only one observation. V gene TRBV5-1 combines with J gene TRBJ2-1; 7 bases line up with TRBD2. CDR1 is SGHRS and CDR2 is YFSETQ in the germline V gene. This CDR3 is built from 15 residues. V lost 4 bases, J lost 2 bases, and 6 bases stayed unmatched. In DNA, the CDR3 is TGCGCCAGCAGCCAAGCGGGGAGGACCTACAATGAGCAGTTCTTC. Translation gives CASSQAGRTYNEQFF.

The V gene is TRBV28, the J gene TRBJ1-1; perhaps TRBD1 as D (5 bases). This CDR3 comprises 13 residues. Trimming cost V 11 bases and J 0 bases, with 13 bases left between them. Germline V gives CDR1 MDHEN, CDR2 SYDVKM. Written as DNA, the CDR3 is TGTGCCGGGGGGGACGGGATGAACACTGAAGCTTTCTTT. Protein: CAGGDGMNTEAFF. Full variable domain (rest looked up from reference TRBV28 and TRBJ1-1): DVKVTQSSRYLVKRTGEKVFLECVQDMDHENMFWYRQDPGLGLRLIYFSYDVKMKEKGDIPEGYSVSREKKERFSLILESASTNQTSMYLCAGGDGMNTEAFFGQGTRLTVV.

V gene TRBV19 combines with J gene TRBJ1-5; 11 bases map to TRBD1. Germline CDR1 is LNHDA and CDR2 is SQIVND (reference sequence). The CDR3 is 18 amino acids. The V and J ends lost 5 bases and 0 bases, in that order; junction bases with no gene match: 9. The CDR3 here is CASSGDRGNGVSNQPQHF. As DNA, the CDR3 is TGTGCCAGTAGTGGGGACAGGGGGAATGGGGTTAGCAATCAGCCCCAGCATTTT.

The J gene is TRBJ2-1, the V gene TRBV3-1 (or the pseudogene TRBV3-2); TRBD2 agrees at 16 bases. In germline, CDR1 is LGHDT, CDR2 YNNKEL (reference sequence). The CDR3 totals 20 residues. V trimming: 4 bases; J trimming: 6 bases; junction bases outside the gene matches: 15. The CDR3 DNA is TGTGCCAGCAGCCGAGTAGGGACTAGCGGGGGGGAATCTCTCGTCAATGAGCAGTTCTTC. It yields the protein CASSRVGTSGGESLVNEQFF.

The rearrangement joins TRBV30 to TRBJ1-5; D remains ambiguous. The CDR3 totals 12 residues. V was clipped by 5 bases and J by 4 bases, with 9 bases between them. Germline-derived CDR1 and CDR2 are GTSNPN and SVGIG (reference sequence). In DNA, the CDR3 is TGTGCCTGGGGGGAGGGAAATCAGCCCCAGCATTTT. It is translated as CAWGEGNQPQHF. The variable domain in full, completed from reference TRBV30 and TRBJ1-5, reads SQTIHQWPATLVQPVGSPLSLECTVEGTSNPNLYWYRQAAGRGLQLLFYSVGIGQISSEVPQNLSASRPQDRQFILSSKKLLLSDSGFYLCAWGEGNQPQHFGDGTRLSIL.

This clone was counted only a few times. DNA for the CDR3: TGCGCCAGCAGCTCTAGCTTTCCGGATGGCTACACCTTC. Translating gives CASSSSFPDGYTF. The chain recombines TRBV5-1 with TRBJ1-2; D gene unclear. This CDR3 comprises 13 residues. The V gene's germline CDR1 is SGHRS and CDR2 YFSETQ. Trimming took off 3 bases at V and 6 bases at J, with 12 bases between the two ends.